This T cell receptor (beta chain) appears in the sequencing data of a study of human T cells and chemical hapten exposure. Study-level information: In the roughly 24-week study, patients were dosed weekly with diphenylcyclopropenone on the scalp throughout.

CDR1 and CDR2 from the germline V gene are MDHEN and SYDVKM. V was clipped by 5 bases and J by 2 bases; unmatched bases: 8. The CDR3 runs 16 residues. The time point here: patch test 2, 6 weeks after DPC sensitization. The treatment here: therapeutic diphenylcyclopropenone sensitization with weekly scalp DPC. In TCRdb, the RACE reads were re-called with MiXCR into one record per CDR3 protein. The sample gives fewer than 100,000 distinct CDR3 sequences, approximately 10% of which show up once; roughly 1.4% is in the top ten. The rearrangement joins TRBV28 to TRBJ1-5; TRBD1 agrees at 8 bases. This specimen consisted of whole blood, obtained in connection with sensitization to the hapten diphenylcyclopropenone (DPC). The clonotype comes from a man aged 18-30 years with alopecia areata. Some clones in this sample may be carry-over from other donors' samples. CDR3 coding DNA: TGTGCCAGCAGTATACAGACAGGGGTCCGCAATCAGCCCCAGCATTTT. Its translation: CASSIQTGVRNQPQHF.